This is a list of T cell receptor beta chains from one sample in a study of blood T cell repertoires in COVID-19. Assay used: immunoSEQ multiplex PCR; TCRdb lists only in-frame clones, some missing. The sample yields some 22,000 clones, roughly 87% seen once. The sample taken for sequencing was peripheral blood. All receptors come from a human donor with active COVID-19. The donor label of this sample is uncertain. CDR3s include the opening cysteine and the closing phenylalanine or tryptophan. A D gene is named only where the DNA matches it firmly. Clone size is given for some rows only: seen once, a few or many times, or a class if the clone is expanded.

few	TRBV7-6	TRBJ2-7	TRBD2	TGTGCCAGCAGCAACGGTAGCGGGAGGACTTTTACTCCCTACGAGCAGTACTTC	CASSNGSGRTFTPYEQYF
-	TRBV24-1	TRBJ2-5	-	TGTGCCACCAGTGATGGTTTAGATGAGACCCAGTACTTC	CATSDGLDETQYF
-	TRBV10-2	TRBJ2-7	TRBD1	TGCGCCAGCAGTGAGTCGACAGGGCGCTCCTACGAGCAGTACTTC	CASSESTGRSYEQYF
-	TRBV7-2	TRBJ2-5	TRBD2	TGTGCCAGCAGCTCTTACGGGAGGTCGGGGGAGACCCAGTACTTC	CASSSYGRSGETQYF
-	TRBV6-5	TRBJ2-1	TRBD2	TGTGCCAGCACTCCATACCGGGGGGAGTACAATGAGCAGTTCTTC	CASTPYRGEYNEQFF
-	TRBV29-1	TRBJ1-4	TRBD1	TGCAGCGTTGGTAAGGGGGCGGATGAAAAACTGTTTTTT	CSVGKGADEKLFF
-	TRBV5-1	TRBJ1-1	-	TGCGCCAGCAGCTTGGGGACAAACACTGAAGCTTTCTTT	CASSLGTNTEAFF
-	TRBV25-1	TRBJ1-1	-	TGTGCCAGCAGTGTTCCGGGACACCTGAACACTGAAGCTTTCTTT	CASSVPGHLNTEAFF
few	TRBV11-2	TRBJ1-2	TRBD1	TGTGCCAGCAGCCCAACCGGGACAGCGCTTGGCTACACCTTC	CASSPTGTALGYTF
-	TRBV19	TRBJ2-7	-	TGTGCCAGTAGTAAGGAGGGGACCGGTTACGAGCAGTACTTC	CASSKEGTGYEQYF
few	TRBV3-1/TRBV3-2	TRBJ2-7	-	TGTGCCAGCAGCCCCCGTCGACAGGCCGGGTCCTACGAGCAGTACTTC	CASSPRRQAGSYEQYF
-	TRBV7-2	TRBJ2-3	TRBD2	TGTGCCAGCAGCTTAGTGGGGGGGTATGCGGGGCGAGATACGCAGTATTTT	CASSLVGGYAGRDTQYF
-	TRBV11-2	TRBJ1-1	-	TGTGCCAGCACCATGACAGTAAACACTGAAGCTTTCTTT	CASTMTVNTEAFF
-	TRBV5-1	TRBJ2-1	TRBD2	TGCGCCAGCAGCTTCCAAGGACTAGCGGGAAGCAATGAGCAGTTCTTC	CASSFQGLAGSNEQFF
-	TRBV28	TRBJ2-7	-	TGTGCCAGCTTTCGGGTCACGGGAGAGCAGTACTTC	CASFRVTGEQYF
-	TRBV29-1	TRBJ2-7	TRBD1	TGCAGCGGGAGGACAGGGAACGAGCAGTACTTC	CSGRTGNEQYF
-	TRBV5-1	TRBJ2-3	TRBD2	TGCGCCAGCAGCTTAGGGACTAGCGTTAGGGATACGCAGTATTTT	CASSLGTSVRDTQYF
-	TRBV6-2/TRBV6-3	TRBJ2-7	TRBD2	TGTGCCAGCAGTTACAATCTAGCGGGCCGATCCGAGCAGTACTTC	CASSYNLAGRSEQYF
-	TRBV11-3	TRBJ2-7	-	TGTGCCAGCAGCTTTGGCGGGGACTCCTACGAGCAGTACTTC	CASSFGGDSYEQYF
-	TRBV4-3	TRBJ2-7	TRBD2	TGCGCCAGCAGCCAAGAGGGTAGCGGGCCCTACGAGCAGTACTTC	CASSQEGSGPYEQYF
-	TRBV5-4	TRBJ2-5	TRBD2	TGTGCCAGCACCACCGGGACTAGCGGGGGGGAAGAGACCCAGTACTTC	CASTTGTSGGEETQYF
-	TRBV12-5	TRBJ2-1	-	TGTGCTAGTGGTTTGGTGACGGAGGGAGGGGGTCAATTCTTC	CASGLVTEGGGQFF
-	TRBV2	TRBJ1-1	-	TGTGCCAGCAGTGTAGAGGGTTCGAACACTGAAGCTTTCTTT	CASSVEGSNTEAFF
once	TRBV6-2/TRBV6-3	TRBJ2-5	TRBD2	TGTGCCAGCAGTAGAGCGGGAGGTGTAATCGGGGAGACCCAGTACTTC	CASSRAGGVIGETQYF
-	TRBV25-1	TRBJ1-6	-	TGTGCCAGCAGTGCCCCGGGTGGATATAATTCACCCCTCCACTTT	CASSAPGGYNSPLHF
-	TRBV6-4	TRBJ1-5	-	TGTGCCAGCGTTTATCCACGAGGGTATCAGCCCCAGCATTTT	CASVYPRGYQPQHF
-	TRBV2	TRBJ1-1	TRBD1	TGTGCCAGCAACCAAGGGCAGGGGGTCGCTGAAGCTTTCTTT	CASNQGQGVAEAFF
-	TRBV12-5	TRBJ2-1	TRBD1	TGTGCTAGTGGTTTGGGGACAGGGTATGAGCAGTTCTTC	CASGLGTGYEQFF
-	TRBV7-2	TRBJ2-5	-	TGTGCCAGCAGCTATAATCAGGGGGGAGAGACCCAGTACTTC	CASSYNQGGETQYF
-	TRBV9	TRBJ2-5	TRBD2	TGTGCCAGCAGCCGACTAGCGGGGGGTTCGGAGACCCAGTACTTC	CASSRLAGGSETQYF
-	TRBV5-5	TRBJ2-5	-	TGTGCCAGCAGGGACTCTGGAGAGACCCAGTACTTC	CASRDSGETQYF
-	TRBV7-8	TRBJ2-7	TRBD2	TGTGCCAGCAGCCCCCTAGCGGGAGGGGACTACGAGCAGTACTTC	CASSPLAGGDYEQYF
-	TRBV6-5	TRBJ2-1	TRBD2	TGTGCCAGCAGTTACGGGGGGGGACTCTACAATGAGCAGTTCTTC	CASSYGGGLYNEQFF
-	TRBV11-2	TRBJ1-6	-	TGTGCCAGCAGCCGGGAGGGTTCACCCCTCCACTTT	CASSREGSPLHF
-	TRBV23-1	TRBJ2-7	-	TGCGCCAGCAGTCAATCGACCCCGACATTGGGCAGGGCCTCCTACGAGCAGTACTTC	CASSQSTPTLGRASYEQYF
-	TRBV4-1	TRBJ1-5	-	TGCGCCAGCAGCCAAGGTATTACGCGGGCTCCCCAGCCCCAGCATTTT	CASSQGITRAPQPQHF
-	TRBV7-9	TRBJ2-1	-	TGTGCCAGCAGCCGGACTAATGAGCAGTTCTTC	CASSRTNEQFF
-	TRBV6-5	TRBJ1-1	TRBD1	TGTGCCAGCAGAATAGACAGGGGGGGGGAGACTGAAGCTTTCTTT	CASRIDRGGETEAFF
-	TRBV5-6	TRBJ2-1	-	TGTGCCAGCTACCTACAGGGTGTAAATGAGCAGTTCTTC	CASYLQGVNEQFF
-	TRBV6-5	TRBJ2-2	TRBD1	TGTGCCAGCAACAGGGGCCGCACCGGGGAGCTGTTTTTT	CASNRGRTGELFF
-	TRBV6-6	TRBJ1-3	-	TGTGCCAGCGCTTCGGGATACTCTGGAAACACCATATATTTT	CASASGYSGNTIYF
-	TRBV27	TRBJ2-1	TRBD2	TGTGCCAGCAGTCGCTCTAGCGGCCCATACAATGAGCAGTTCTTC	CASSRSSGPYNEQFF
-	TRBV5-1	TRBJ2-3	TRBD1	TGCGCCAGCAGCTCCGGACAGGGCGCAGATACGCAGTATTTT	CASSSGQGADTQYF
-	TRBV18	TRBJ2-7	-	TGTGCCAGCTCACCAGTGGCAGGAACTTACGAGCAGTACTTC	CASSPVAGTYEQYF
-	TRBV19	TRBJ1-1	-	TGTGCCAGTAGTAGCCAACCCGGGCGGGCCGCTGAAGCTTTCTTT	CASSSQPGRAAEAFF
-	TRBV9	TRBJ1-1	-	TGTGCCAGCAGCCGCGACAGGAACACTGAAGCTTTCTTT	CASSRDRNTEAFF